A single sample is the source of the 28 T cell receptor beta chains below, sequenced in a study of PD-L1 blockade in urothelial cancer. TCRdb keeps only in-frame clones here, not all; method: immunoSEQ multiplex PCR. The sample contains roughly 110,000 clones, around 90% of which appear only once. Sample time point: peripheral blood 6 weeks after treatment start. The sample was PBMCs, taken around atezolizumab (anti-PD-L1) treatment. The receptors were sampled from a man in his 60s with urothelial cancer.

V is TRBV5-5 and J is TRBJ2-7; D not certain. V lost 3 bases and J 0 bases, leaving 10 bases between the germline ends. Germline V gene data show CDR1 as SGHKS and CDR2 as YYEKEE (reference sequence). CDR3 length equals 14 residues. CDR3 DNA sequence: TGTGCCAGCAGCTCCCTAGTGAGCTCCTACGAGCAGTACTTC. Amino acids: CASSSLVSSYEQYF.

The V gene is TRBV7-6, the J gene TRBJ2-2, with 7 positions matching TRBD1. The CDR3 runs 13 residues. V trimming: 6 bases; J trimming: 7 bases; junction bases outside the gene matches: 5. Germline V gene sequence: CDR1 SGHVS, CDR2 FNYEAQ. CDR3 nucleotides: TGTGCCAGCAGTGGACAGGAAAACGGGGAGCTGTTTTTT. It encodes CASSGQENGELFF.

The rearrangement uses TRBV5-6 and TRBJ2-7; maybe TRBD2 (5 bases). CDR1 and CDR2 (germline): SGHDT, YYEEEE. With 0 bases removed from V and 4 bases from J, the gap between germline ends came to 5 bases. The CDR3 sequence is 12 residues long. CDR3 region: CASSLGRYEQYF. Here the CDR3 DNA reads TGTGCCAGCAGCTTGGGGAGGTACGAGCAGTACTTC.

The chain uses TRBV15 and TRBJ1-2; tentatively, D is TRBD1 (6 bases). The ends were cut back, 5 bases at V and 1 base at J, with 11 bases in the middle. CDR3 size: 14 residues. The germline gives CDR1 LNHNV, CDR2 YYDKDF (reference sequence). The DNA of the CDR3 is TGTGCCACCAGCGGGTGGGACAATAACTATGGCTACACCTTC. Amino acids: CATSGWDNNYGYTF.

In this sample, this clone turned up once. V is TRBV7-2 and J is TRBJ1-2; D uncertain. Trimming removed 5 bases at V and 8 bases at J, with 12 bases between. CDR3 length: 12 amino acids. Germline values: CDR1 SGHTA, CDR2 FQGNSA. CDR3 loop: CASSPGLLGYTF. The CDR3 nucleotides are TGTGCCAGCAGCCCAGGCCTTTTGGGCTACACCTTC.

This clone was recorded only once. The rearrangement joins TRBV7-9 to TRBJ2-1; D remains ambiguous. Trimming took 5 bases from V and 3 from J, leaving 5 bases between them. The germline V gene encodes CDR1 SEHNR and CDR2 FQNEAQ (reference sequence). The CDR3 has 12 amino acids. DNA of the CDR3: TGTGCCAGCAGCGTACTCTACAATGAGCAGTTCTTC. Its protein is CASSVLYNEQFF. Full variable domain (rest looked up from reference TRBV7-9 and TRBJ2-1): DTGVSQNPRHKITKRGQNVTFRCDPISEHNRLYWYRQTLGQGPEFLTYFQNEAQLEKSRLLSDRFSAERPKGSFSTLEIQRTEQGDSAMYLCASSVLYNEQFFGPGTRLTVL.

The chain employs TRBV5-1 and TRBJ1-1; TRBD1 matches at 7 bases. Germline V gene data show CDR1 as SGHRS and CDR2 as YFSETQ. This CDR3 comprises 15 residues. Trimming removed 3 bases from V and 1 base from J; junction bases left unmatched: 6. CDR3 amino acids: CASSSRGQRNTEAFF. The CDR3, as DNA: TGCGCCAGCAGCTCGAGGGGGCAGAGGAACACTGAAGCTTTCTTT.

This clone was seen a handful of times. The rearrangement uses TRBV18 and TRBJ2-1; 9 positions match TRBD2. There are 17 residues in the CDR3. Per germline, CDR1 KGHSH and CDR2 LQKENI. Trimming removed 3 bases from V and 1 base from J; junction bases left unmatched: 7. The CDR3 DNA reads TGTGCCAGCTCACCTTTCACTAGCGGGTCTTCCTACAATGAGCAGTTCTTC. Its protein is CASSPFTSGSSYNEQFF. Full variable domain (remainder filled in from reference TRBV18 and TRBJ2-1): NAGVMQNPRHLVRRRGQEARLRCSPMKGHSHVYWYRQLPEEGLKFMVYLQKENIIDESGMPKERFSAEFPKEGPSILRIQQVVRGDSAAYFCASSPFTSGSSYNEQFFGPGTRLTVL.

The chain is built from TRBV7-2 and TRBJ2-7; no reliable D call. V was clipped by 6 bases and J by 4 bases, with 10 bases between them. CDR3 length: 12 residues. Germline V gene data show CDR1 as SGHTA and CDR2 as FQGNSA. The CDR3 reads CASSTMGYEQYF. The CDR3 DNA is TGTGCCAGCAGTACTATGGGTTACGAGCAGTACTTC.

V and J are TRBV2 and TRBJ2-7; the D is unclear. Germline CDR1 is SNHLY and CDR2 is FYNNEI. Trimming pared 4 bases from V and 3 bases from J, leaving 4 bases between. This CDR3 has 11 residues. CDR3 DNA sequence: TGTGCCAGCAGTGTTCACTACGAGCAGTACTTC. The encoded protein is CASSVHYEQYF.

The chain links TRBV5-1 to TRBJ2-3; TRBD2 is a possible D gene (5 bases). This CDR3 is 14 amino acids long. V was trimmed by 0 bases and J by 6 bases, leaving 11 bases between them. The germline V gene has CDR1 SGHRS and CDR2 YFSETQ. The DNA for the CDR3 is TGCGCCAGCAGCTTGGGAGCACTAGGGGATACGCAGTATTTT. Encoded protein: CASSLGALGDTQYF.

There are a few counts of this clone. V and J are TRBV6-6 and TRBJ1-6; a possible D gene is TRBD1 (5 bases). Germline V CDR1 and CDR2: MNHNY, SVGAGI (reference sequence). V lost 5 bases and J 7 bases, leaving 15 bases between the germline ends. The CDR3 totals 15 residues. The CDR3 region is CASSGGRGGNSPLHF. The CDR3 bases are TGTGCCAGCAGTGGGGGACGGGGGGGAAATTCACCCCTCCACTTT.

The chain couples TRBV7-2 to TRBJ1-5, with D hard to call. Per germline, CDR1 SGHTA and CDR2 FQGNSA. The CDR3 runs to 14 residues. Trimming removed 3 bases from V and 2 bases from J, with 8 bases in between. CDR3 region: CASSFRLGNQPQHF. CDR3 nucleotides: TGTGCCAGCAGCTTTCGACTGGGCAATCAGCCCCAGCATTTT.

The chain links TRBV16 to TRBJ1-4; 7 bases map to TRBD1. Germline V gene data show CDR1 as KGHSY and CDR2 as FQNENV. Unmatched junction bases numbered 5, after V lost 3 bases and J lost 4 bases. CDR3 length: 15 residues. The CDR3 nucleotides read TGTGCCAGCAGCCACTCGGGACAGAATAATGAAAAACTGTTTTTT. Translated, it gives CASSHSGQNNEKLFF.

CDR3 sequence: CASSEGQGAGGLGQFF. The CDR3, as DNA: TGTGCCAGCAGCGAGGGACAGGGGGCGGGAGGGCTTGGGCAGTTCTTC. The chain has TRBV9 and TRBJ2-1, with 12 bases fitting TRBD1. The length of the CDR3 is 16 residues. The junction had 13 bases not matched to a gene; V was cut back by 3 bases and J by 12 bases. Per the germline V gene, CDR1 is SGDLS and CDR2 is YYNGEE.

This clone appeared once. V and J are TRBV18 and TRBJ2-5; 7 positions agree with TRBD2. CDR3 length: 15 residues. Germline V gives CDR1 KGHSH, CDR2 LQKENI. V shed 3 bases, J shed 0 bases, and the junction held 4 bases outside the gene matches. CDR3 nucleotide sequence: TGTGCCAGCTCACCGACGGGGGGTAACCAAGAGACCCAGTACTTC. Translated, it gives CASSPTGGNQETQYF.

This chain connects TRBV14 to TRBJ1-1; maybe TRBD1 (6 bases). This CDR3 contains 14 residues. Per the germline V gene, CDR1 is SGHDN and CDR2 is FVKESK. Deletions cut 3 bases from V and 3 bases from J, with 11 bases between. CDR3 nucleotide sequence: TGTGCCAGCAGCCAGGACAGACGGTACACTGAAGCTTTCTTT. This codes for CASSQDRRYTEAFF.

The gene calls are TRBV4-1 and TRBJ1-4; no reliable D call. CDR3 length: 13 amino acids. Trimming removed 3 bases from V and 8 bases from J, with 10 bases in between. Germline V CDR1 and CDR2: MGHRA, YSYEKL. CDR3 DNA: TGCGCCAGCAGCCAGCTGACGGAGGAAAAACTGTTTTTT. It codes for CASSQLTEEKLFF.

This clone was seen only a few times. This sequence joins TRBV10-2 and TRBJ1-4; 10 nucleotides agree with TRBD1. The trim removed 3 bases at V and 0 bases at J, leaving 4 bases unmatched. CDR1 is WSHSY and CDR2 is SAAADI in the germline V gene. The CDR3 is 17 residues long. CDR3 sequence reads: CASSDATGGATNEKLFF. As DNA, the CDR3 is TGCGCCAGCAGTGACGCGACAGGGGGCGCAACTAATGAAAAACTGTTTTTT.

The rearrangement links TRBV23-1 to TRBJ2-7; D may be TRBD2 (5 bases). TRBV23-1 qualifies as an ORF whose function is uncertain. The CDR3 is made up of 16 amino acids. The V and J ends lost 3 bases and 3 bases respectively, with 18 bases between them. The CDR3 is CASSHPNSARHYEQYF. CDR3 coding DNA: TGCGCCAGCAGTCATCCGAATAGCGCGCGTCACTACGAGCAGTACTTC.

The chain carries TRBV30 and TRBJ2-3; perhaps TRBD2 as D (7 bases). V shed 5 bases and J shed 6 bases, with 24 bases lying between them. This CDR3 contains 16 residues. CDR1 and CDR2 from the germline V gene are GTSNPN and SVGIG (reference sequence). DNA for the CDR3: TGTGCCTGGGGGGGGGCGGCCGGGCTAGGGGGGGATACGCAGTATTTT. Translated, it gives CAWGGAAGLGGDTQYF.

In its sample, this clone was seen once. V and J are TRBV5-4 and TRBJ1-2, with D unresolved. V lost 2 bases and J lost 4, with 12 bases in between. Germline values: CDR1 SGHNT, CDR2 YYREEE (reference sequence). The length of the CDR3 is 14 residues. CDR3 nucleotide sequence: TGTGCCAGCAGCTTTGAAGCAGACTTCTATGGCTACACCTTC. Translated, it gives CASSFEADFYGYTF.

V is TRBV5-6 and J is TRBJ2-2, with 12 nucleotides matching TRBD2. The germline V gene encodes CDR1 SGHDT and CDR2 YYEEEE. The CDR3 is made up of 19 amino acids. Trimming took 7 bases from V and 5 from J; bases not matched to a gene: 18. CDR3 sequence (DNA): TGTGCCAGCCTCCTTCTTACCGTGACTAGCGGGGGTCTTACCGGGGAGCTGTTTTTT. Its protein product is CASLLLTVTSGGLTGELFF. The full variable domain, completed using reference TRBV5-6 and TRBJ2-2, is DAGVTQSPTHLIKTRGQQVTLRCSPKSGHDTVSWYQQALGQGPQFIFQYYEEEERQRGNFPDRFSGHQFPNYSSELNVNALLLGDSALYLCASLLLTVTSGGLTGELFFGEGSRLTVL.

This chain joins TRBV11-3 and TRBJ2-5, with TRBD1 as a possible D gene (5 bases). This CDR3 has 12 amino acids. V was clipped by 2 bases and J by 5 bases, with 6 bases between them. Per the germline V gene, CDR1 is SGHNT and CDR2 is YENEEA. The CDR3 DNA is TGTGCCAGCAGCTTAACAGGCGAGACCCAGTACTTC. This sequence encodes CASSLTGETQYF.

V usage is TRBV5-6 and J usage is TRBJ2-7, with D tentatively TRBD1 (5 bases). V dropped 2 bases and J dropped 1 base, with 10 bases sitting between them. CDR3 length equals 14 residues. Germline lookup yields CDR1 SGHDT and CDR2 YYEEEE. The CDR3 reads CASSFIRASYEQYF. The DNA of the CDR3 is TGTGCCAGCAGCTTTATCAGGGCATCCTACGAGCAGTACTTC.

The J gene is TRBJ2-7, the V gene TRBV15, with unresolved D. The CDR3 has 13 residues. V lost 1 base, J lost 3 bases, and 7 bases lay in between. Per germline, CDR1 LNHNV and CDR2 YYDKDF (reference sequence). CDR3: CATSRVSGYEQYF. CDR3 DNA: TGTGCCACCAGCAGAGTCTCGGGCTACGAGCAGTACTTC. Using reference TRBV15 and TRBJ2-7 for the parts outside the CDR3, the full variable domain is DAMVIQNPRYQVTQFGKPVTLSCSQTLNHNVMYWYQQKSSQAPKLLFHYYDKDFNNEADTPDNFQSRRPNTSFCFLDIRSPGLGDTAMYLCATSRVSGYEQYFGPGTRLTVT.

This clone was detected a few times. CDR3 nucleotides: TGCGCCAGCAGCCCCGGGACTGAATATGGCTACACCTTC. Amino acid sequence: CASSPGTEYGYTF. J is TRBJ1-2 and V is TRBV10-1; weak D call: TRBD1 (5 bases). Trimming took off 6 bases at V and 5 bases at J, with 13 bases between the two ends. Germline-derived CDR1 and CDR2 are WNHNN and SYGVQD (reference sequence). The CDR3 loop spans 13 amino acids.

V gene TRBV7-2 combines with J gene TRBJ2-3; D is undetermined. Between the trimmed V and J ends, which lost 5 bases and 1 base, there was a span of 4 bases. The CDR3 is made up of 12 amino acids. Germline loops: CDR1 SGHTA, CDR2 FQGNSA. CDR3 protein: CASSLRTDTQYF. The CDR3 DNA is TGTGCCAGCAGCCTCCGCACAGATACGCAGTATTTT.